This T cell receptor beta chain was observed in a study of T cell repertoires in cytomegalovirus infection. This clonotype was observed a few times. Antigen: not known. TCRdb re-called the reads with MiXCR, one entry per CDR3 protein. The sample includes 830,000 or so distinct CDR3 sequences, over 25% of them seen just once. Germline CDR1 reads SEHNR; CDR2 reads FQNEAQ (reference sequence). V was cut by 2 bases and J by 8 bases, with 13 bases left in between. The CDR3 length is 15 residues. The rearrangement joins TRBV7-9 to TRBJ1-6; possibly TRBD1 for D (5 bases). Sample: cultured CD8+ T cells from PBMCs, taken from culture after CMV antigen stimulation. The sequence derives from a human donor in good health (CMV status not recorded). Some clones in this sample may be carry-over from other donors' samples. The CDR3 sequence is CASSLPDRGYSPLHF. CDR3 DNA sequence: TGTGCCAGCAGCTTACCCGACAGAGGATATTCACCCCTCCACTTT.